This T cell receptor (beta chain) was captured by sequencing in a study of shared T cell receptors in the human thymus. Clones were sequenced by immunoSEQ multiplex PCR, and TCRdb holds only the in-frame ones, with some missing. The data show 600,000 to 900,000 clones, roughly 85% seen once. The CDR3 is made up of 13 amino acids. V lost 0 bases and J 7 bases, leaving 9 bases between the germline ends. Germline CDR1 is SGHDN and CDR2 is FVKESK. The same data also went into a second study, on human thymus T cells. From that second work: It was from resections taken during corrective heart surgery that the thymus tissue came.

The source material was thymocytes. The chain recombines TRBV14 with TRBJ1-2; D not certain. This sequence originates from a girl under three years old with a congenital heart defect. CDR3 nucleotides: TGTGCCAGCAGCCAAGAACGGTTCATTGGCTACACCTTC. Protein: CASSQERFIGYTF.